This record concerns one T cell receptor (beta chain) sequence. The data were obtained in a study of control samples from healthy donors and cancer patients. Profiling relied on immunoSEQ multiplex PCR, and the TCRdb table lists in-frame clones only, not all of them. Among around 70,000 clones listed, approximately 86% were seen once. The TCR originated in a man aged 60 to 69 in good health. The sequencing input was blood.

Written as DNA, the CDR3 is TGTGCCAGCAGCGCTCCCCGGGGGACTAGCGGGGGCGCCTATTTT. Translation: CASSAPRGTSGGAYF. The chain couples TRBV9 to TRBJ2-3; TRBD2 matches at 14 bases. The CDR3 loop spans 15 amino acids. Germline V gene sequence: CDR1 SGDLS, CDR2 YYNGEE. V trimming: 3 bases; J trimming: 15 bases; junction bases outside the gene matches: 12.